Listed below are T cell receptor beta chains from one sample, sequenced in a study of blood T cell repertoires in COVID-19. Method: immunoSEQ multiplex PCR; TCRdb's copy keeps in-frame clones and lacks some. The sample includes tens of thousands of clones, over 80% of them seen just once. Specimen: peripheral blood. Receptors originate from a woman over 75 with active or convalescent COVID-19. CDR3s include the opening cysteine and the closing phenylalanine or tryptophan. D genes are given only for firm matches. Size is omitted from some rows. Given values are once, few, many or a class for expanded clones.

v_call	j_call	d_call	clone_size	cdr3_nt	cdr3_aa
TRBV7-2	TRBJ2-2	TRBD1	NA	TGTGCCAGCAGCTCGCGGACAGGGTTCACCGGGGAGCTGTTTTTT	CASSSRTGFTGELFF
TRBV5-5	TRBJ2-2	NA	NA	TGTGCCAGCAGCCTGGTGGCGGGCACCGGGGAGCTGTTTTTT	CASSLVAGTGELFF
TRBV30	TRBJ1-4	TRBD1	NA	TGTGCCTGGAGTGTAGGACAGGGGGTAGGGGAAAAACTGTTTTTT	CAWSVGQGVGEKLFF
TRBV18	TRBJ1-1	NA	NA	TGTGCCAGCTCACCCAGTGGGCCCCTGACAGCTAACACTGAAGCTTTCTTT	CASSPSGPLTANTEAFF
TRBV7-9	TRBJ1-4	TRBD1	once	TGTGCCAGCAGCTTAGGCGACCCGGGACAGGGATCAGAAAAACTGTTTTTT	CASSLGDPGQGSEKLFF
TRBV15	TRBJ2-1	TRBD1	NA	TGTGCCACCAGCAGAGAGACAGGGGTTTTTAGTGAGCAGTTCTTC	CATSRETGVFSEQFF
TRBV5-1	TRBJ1-1	NA	few	TGCGCCAGCAGCTTGGTTGGGGGGTACACTGAAGCTTTCTTT	CASSLVGGYTEAFF
TRBV19	TRBJ1-5	NA	NA	TGTGCCAGTAGTATAGATGTGGAGCGGCAGCCCCAGCATTTT	CASSIDVERQPQHF
TRBV20-1	TRBJ1-1	NA	NA	TGCAGTGCTAGCCCCGGGACTGAAGCTTTCTTT	CSASPGTEAFF
TRBV7-9	TRBJ1-2	NA	NA	TGTGCCAGCAGCTCCCAGGGGTACTATGGCTACACCTTC	CASSSQGYYGYTF
TRBV18	TRBJ1-5	TRBD1	NA	TGTGCCAGCTCACCAACGGGACAGAACAATCAGCCCCAGCATTTT	CASSPTGQNNQPQHF
TRBV5-4	TRBJ2-5	NA	NA	TGTGCCAGCAGCTCACTACTAGCCGTACAAGAGACCCAGTACTTC	CASSSLLAVQETQYF
TRBV19	TRBJ1-1	NA	few	TGTGCCAGTAGTATGAGTCGGCCGGGCACTGAAGCTTTCTTT	CASSMSRPGTEAFF
TRBV11-2	TRBJ2-1	NA	NA	TGTGCCAGCAGCCTTATCAGGACCTACAATGAGCAGTTCTTC	CASSLIRTYNEQFF
TRBV6-5	TRBJ1-1	NA	NA	TGTGCCAGCAAGACCCCAGGCTTGATGAACACTGAAGCTTTCTTT	CASKTPGLMNTEAFF
TRBV19	TRBJ1-1	NA	NA	TGTGCCAGTAGTATAGATCTACAGGGATTCAAGGCTTTCTTT	CASSIDLQGFKAFF
TRBV6-5	TRBJ2-3	NA	once	TGTGCCAGCAGTTCCCCGGACAGTGCTCCAGATACGCAGTATTTT	CASSSPDSAPDTQYF